This TCR beta chain appears in the sequencing data of a study of blood T cell repertoires in COVID-19. Study as a whole: Sites across the United States, Italy and Spain contributed samples from acute and convalescent COVID-19.

This clone was detected only a few times. Recruited during active infection, patients (from Seattle) were subsequently followed longitudinally. The ends were cut back, 5 bases at V and 3 bases at J, with 14 bases in the middle. Germline loops: CDR1 GTSNPN, CDR2 SVGIG (reference sequence). CDR3 length: 13 amino acids. TCRdb's table, derived via immunoSEQ multiplex PCR, lists solely in-frame clones and lacks some. The sample has a few hundred thousand clones; about 91% are singletons. The chain couples TRBV30 to TRBJ2-7; D is possibly TRBD1 (6 bases). Sequenced input: peripheral blood. The receptor was derived from a young adult with COVID-19, enrolled during active disease. In DNA, the CDR3 is TGTGCCTGGGCCAGGGACACAAACTACGAGCAGTACTTC. Its translation is CAWARDTNYEQYF.